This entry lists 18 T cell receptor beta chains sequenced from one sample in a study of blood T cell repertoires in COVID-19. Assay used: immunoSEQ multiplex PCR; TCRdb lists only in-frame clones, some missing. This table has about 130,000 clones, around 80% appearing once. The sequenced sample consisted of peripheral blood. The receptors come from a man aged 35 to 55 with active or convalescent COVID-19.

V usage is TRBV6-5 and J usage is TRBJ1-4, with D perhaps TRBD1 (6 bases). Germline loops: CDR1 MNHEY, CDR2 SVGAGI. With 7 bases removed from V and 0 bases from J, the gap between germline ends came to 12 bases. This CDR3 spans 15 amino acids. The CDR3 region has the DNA TGTGCCAGCAAAGACAGGACCGCAACTAATGAAAAACTGTTTTTT. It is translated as CASKDRTATNEKLFF.

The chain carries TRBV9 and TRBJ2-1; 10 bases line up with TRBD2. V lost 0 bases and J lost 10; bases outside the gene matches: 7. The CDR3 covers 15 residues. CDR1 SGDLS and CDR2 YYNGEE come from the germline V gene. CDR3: CASSVGGSGGPEQFF. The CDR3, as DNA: TGTGCCAGCAGCGTAGGAGGTAGCGGGGGGCCAGAGCAGTTCTTC.

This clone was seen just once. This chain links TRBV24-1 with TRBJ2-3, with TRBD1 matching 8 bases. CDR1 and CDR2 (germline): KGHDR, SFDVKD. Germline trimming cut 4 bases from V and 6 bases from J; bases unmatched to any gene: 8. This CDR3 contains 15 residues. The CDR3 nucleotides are TGTGCCACCAGTGAGCTAGGACAGGGTGGGGATACGCAGTATTTT. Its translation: CATSELGQGGDTQYF.

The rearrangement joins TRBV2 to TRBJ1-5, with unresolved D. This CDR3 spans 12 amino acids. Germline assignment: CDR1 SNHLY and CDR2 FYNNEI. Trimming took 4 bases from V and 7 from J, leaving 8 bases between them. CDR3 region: CASSGGHQPQHF. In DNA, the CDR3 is TGTGCCAGCAGTGGAGGGCACCAGCCCCAGCATTTT.

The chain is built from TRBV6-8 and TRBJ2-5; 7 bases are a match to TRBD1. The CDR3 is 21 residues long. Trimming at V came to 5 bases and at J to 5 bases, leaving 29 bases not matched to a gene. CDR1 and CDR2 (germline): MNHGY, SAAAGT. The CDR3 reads CASSLRQGEGSPLRGRETQYF. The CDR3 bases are TGTGCCAGCAGTCTCCGACAGGGAGAGGGGTCTCCCCTGAGGGGGCGCGAGACCCAGTACTTC.

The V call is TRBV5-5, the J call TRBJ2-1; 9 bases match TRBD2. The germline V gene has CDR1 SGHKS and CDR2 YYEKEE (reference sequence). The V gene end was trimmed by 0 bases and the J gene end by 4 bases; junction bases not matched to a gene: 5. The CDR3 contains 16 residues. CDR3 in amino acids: CASSLEASGIYNEQFF. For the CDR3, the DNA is TGTGCCAGCAGCTTGGAGGCTAGCGGGATATACAATGAGCAGTTCTTC.

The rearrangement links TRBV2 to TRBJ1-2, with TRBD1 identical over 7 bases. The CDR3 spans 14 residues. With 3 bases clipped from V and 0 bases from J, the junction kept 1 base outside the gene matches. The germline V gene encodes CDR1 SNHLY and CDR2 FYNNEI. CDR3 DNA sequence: TGTGCCAGCAGTGAGACAGGGCCTAACTATGGCTACACCTTC. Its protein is CASSETGPNYGYTF.

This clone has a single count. The CDR3: CASSPGGSGETEAFF. The CDR3 nucleotides are TGTGCCAGTAGTCCGGGCGGATCAGGGGAAACTGAAGCTTTCTTT. The V call is TRBV19, the J call TRBJ1-1, with D perhaps matching TRBD1 (6 bases). The CDR3 is 15 residues long. Germline CDR1 and CDR2: LNHDA and SQIVND (reference sequence). The V end was cut by 5 bases, the J end by 5 bases, with 18 bases between. The full variable domain, rest sourced from reference TRBV19 and TRBJ1-1, is DGGITQSPKYLFRKEGQNVTLSCEQNLNHDAMYWYRQDPGQGLRLIYYSQIVNDFQKGDIAEGYSVSREKKESFPLTVTSAQKNPTAFYLCASSPGGSGETEAFFGQGTRLTVV.

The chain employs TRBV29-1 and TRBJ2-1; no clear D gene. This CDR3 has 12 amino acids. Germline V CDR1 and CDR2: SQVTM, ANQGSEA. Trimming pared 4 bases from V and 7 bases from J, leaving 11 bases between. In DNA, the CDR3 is TGCAGCGTTGGGCCGAACTATAATGAGCAGTTCTTC. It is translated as CSVGPNYNEQFF.

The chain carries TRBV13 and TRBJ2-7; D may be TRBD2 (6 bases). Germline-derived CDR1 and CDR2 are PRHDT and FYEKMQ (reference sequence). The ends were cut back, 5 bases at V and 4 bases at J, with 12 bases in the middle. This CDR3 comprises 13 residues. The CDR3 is CASSAGGTYEQYF. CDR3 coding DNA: TGTGCCAGCAGCGCCGGCGGGACTTACGAGCAGTACTTC.

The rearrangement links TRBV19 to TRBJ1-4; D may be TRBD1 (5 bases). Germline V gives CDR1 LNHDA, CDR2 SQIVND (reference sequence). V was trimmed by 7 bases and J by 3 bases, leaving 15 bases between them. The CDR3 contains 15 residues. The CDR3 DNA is TGTGCCAGTACCTCGAGGAGGGGATCTAATGAAAAACTGTTTTTT. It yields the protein CASTSRRGSNEKLFF.

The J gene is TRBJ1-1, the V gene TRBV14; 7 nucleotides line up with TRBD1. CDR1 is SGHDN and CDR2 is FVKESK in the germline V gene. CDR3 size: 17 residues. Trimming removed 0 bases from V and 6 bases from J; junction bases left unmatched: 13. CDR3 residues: CASSQDHVVEGAAEAFF. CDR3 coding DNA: TGTGCCAGCAGCCAAGATCACGTCGTGGAGGGGGCTGCTGAAGCTTTCTTT.

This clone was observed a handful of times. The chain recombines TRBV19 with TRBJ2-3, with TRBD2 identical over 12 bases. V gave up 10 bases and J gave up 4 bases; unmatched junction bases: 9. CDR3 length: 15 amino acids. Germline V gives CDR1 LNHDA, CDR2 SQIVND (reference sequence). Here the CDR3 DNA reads TGTGCCACCCGATCTAGCGGGGGGGCCCCAGATACGCAGTATTTT. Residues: CATRSSGGAPDTQYF.

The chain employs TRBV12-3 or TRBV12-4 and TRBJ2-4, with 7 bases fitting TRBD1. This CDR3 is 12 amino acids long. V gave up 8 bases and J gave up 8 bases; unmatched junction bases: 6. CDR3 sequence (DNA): TGTGCCAGCCGACACAGGGGTGACATTCAGTACTTC. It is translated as CASRHRGDIQYF.

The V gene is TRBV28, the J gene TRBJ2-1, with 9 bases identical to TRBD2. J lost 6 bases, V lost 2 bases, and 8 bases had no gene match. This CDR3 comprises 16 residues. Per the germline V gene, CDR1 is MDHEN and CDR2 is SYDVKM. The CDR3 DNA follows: TGTGCCAGCAGTTTAATGGGCGGGGGGGCCCGCAATGAGCAGTTCTTC. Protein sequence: CASSLMGGGARNEQFF.

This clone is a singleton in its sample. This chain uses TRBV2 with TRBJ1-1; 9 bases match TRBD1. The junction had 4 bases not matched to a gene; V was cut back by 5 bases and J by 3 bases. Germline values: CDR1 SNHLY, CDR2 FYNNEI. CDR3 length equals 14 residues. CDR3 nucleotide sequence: TGTGCCAGCAGTAAACAGGGGGCGGACACTGAAGCTTTCTTT. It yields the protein CASSKQGADTEAFF.

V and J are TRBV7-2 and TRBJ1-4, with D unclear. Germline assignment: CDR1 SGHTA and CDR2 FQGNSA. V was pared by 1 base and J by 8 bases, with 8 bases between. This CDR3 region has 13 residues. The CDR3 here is CASSLVIMEKLFF. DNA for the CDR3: TGTGCCAGCAGCTTAGTTATTATGGAAAAACTGTTTTTT.

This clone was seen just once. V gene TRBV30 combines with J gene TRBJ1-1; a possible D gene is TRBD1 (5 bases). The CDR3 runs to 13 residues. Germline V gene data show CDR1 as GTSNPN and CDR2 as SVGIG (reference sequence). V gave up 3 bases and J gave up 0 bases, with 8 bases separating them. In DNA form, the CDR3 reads TGTGCCTGGAGGCCAGGGATGAACACTGAAGCTTTCTTT. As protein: CAWRPGMNTEAFF.